The T cell receptor beta chain under discussion was sequenced for a study of cytomegalovirus exposure and HLA in healthy donors. Findings and caveats of the study: An analysis that came later showed most CMV-associated TCR beta chains appearing HLA-restricted. While the bulk of TCR sequences proved rare, some public TCRs turned up in many donors. Likely technical artifact: a cluster of highly shared sequence variants. According to an earlier analysis, most TCR beta V segments yielded productive rearrangements about 87% or about 30% of the time.

Turning to this clone: Its antigen remains unknown.

J was trimmed by 2 bases and V by 3 bases; bases with no gene match: 4. This CDR3 has 14 amino acids. Germline-derived CDR1 and CDR2 are SGDLS and YYNGEE. Use of 60 Vbeta and 13 Jbeta primers characterized the PCR. Repertoires were generated with immunoSEQ multiplex PCR, while TCRdb's copy carries only in-frame clones and drops some. Of approximately 160,000 clones listed, 55% to 80% were seen once; the top ten hold 4.5%. The receptor comes from a woman under 30 in good health and CMV-seropositive. The J gene is TRBJ2-7, the V gene TRBV9, with 8 bases identical to TRBD1. Material for sequencing was PBMCs. The CDR3 coding sequence is TGTGCCAGCAGCGCGGGGACAGGCCCCTACGAGCAGTACTTC. It is translated as CASSAGTGPYEQYF.